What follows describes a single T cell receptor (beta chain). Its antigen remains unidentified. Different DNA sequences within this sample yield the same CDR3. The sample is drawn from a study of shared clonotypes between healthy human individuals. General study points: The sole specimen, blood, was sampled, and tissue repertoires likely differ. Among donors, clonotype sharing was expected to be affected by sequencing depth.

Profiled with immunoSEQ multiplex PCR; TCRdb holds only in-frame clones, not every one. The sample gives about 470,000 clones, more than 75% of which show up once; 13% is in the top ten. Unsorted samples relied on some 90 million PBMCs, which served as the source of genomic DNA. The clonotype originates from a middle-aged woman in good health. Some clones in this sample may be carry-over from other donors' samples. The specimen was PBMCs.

The DNA of the CDR3 is TGTGCCAGCAGTCTCCGGGACAACAATCAGCCCCAGCATTTT. Translated, it gives CASSLRDNNQPQHF. The chain couples TRBV27 to TRBJ1-5; TRBD1 is a possible D gene (6 bases). Trimming took 5 bases from V and 3 from J, leaving 11 bases between them. The CDR3 extends over 14 amino acids. Germline V gene lookup returns CDR1 MNHEY and CDR2 SMNVEV (reference sequence).